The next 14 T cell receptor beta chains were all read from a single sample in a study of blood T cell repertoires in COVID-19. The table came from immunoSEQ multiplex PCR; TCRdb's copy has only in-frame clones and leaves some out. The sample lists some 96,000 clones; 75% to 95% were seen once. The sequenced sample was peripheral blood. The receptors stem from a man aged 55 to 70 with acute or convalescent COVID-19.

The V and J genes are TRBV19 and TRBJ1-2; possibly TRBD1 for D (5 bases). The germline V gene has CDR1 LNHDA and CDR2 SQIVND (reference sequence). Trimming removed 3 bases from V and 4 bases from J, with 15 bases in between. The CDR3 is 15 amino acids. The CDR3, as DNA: TGTGCCAGTAGTATCGGGCGGGGCCTTTCCTATGGCTACACCTTC. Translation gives CASSIGRGLSYGYTF.

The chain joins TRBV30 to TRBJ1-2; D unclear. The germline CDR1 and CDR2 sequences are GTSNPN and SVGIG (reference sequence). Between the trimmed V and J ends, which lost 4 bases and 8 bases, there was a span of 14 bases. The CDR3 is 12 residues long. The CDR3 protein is CAWNYPLGGYTF. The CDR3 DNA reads TGTGCCTGGAACTATCCTTTAGGAGGCTACACCTTC.

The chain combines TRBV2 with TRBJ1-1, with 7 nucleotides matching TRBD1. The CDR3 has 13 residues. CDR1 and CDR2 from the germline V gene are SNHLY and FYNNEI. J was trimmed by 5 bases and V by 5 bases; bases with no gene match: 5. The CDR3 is CASSPQGTTEAFF. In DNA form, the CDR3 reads TGTGCCAGCAGTCCACAGGGGACGACTGAAGCTTTCTTT.

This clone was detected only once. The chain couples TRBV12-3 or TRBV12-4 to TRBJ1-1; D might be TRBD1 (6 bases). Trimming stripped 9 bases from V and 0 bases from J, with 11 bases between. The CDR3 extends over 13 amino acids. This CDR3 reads CARRTALNTEAFF. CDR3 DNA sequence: TGTGCCAGACGGACAGCCCTGAACACTGAAGCTTTCTTT.

The CDR3 reads CASSNDRDTKAAGNTIYF. DNA for the CDR3: TGTGCCAGCAGCAATGACCGGGACACTAAGGCGGCTGGAAACACCATATATTTT. V is TRBV21-1 and J is TRBJ1-3; TRBD1, as called in the table, went unchecked against the DNA. TRBV21-1 is classified as a pseudogene. The CDR3 runs 18 residues.

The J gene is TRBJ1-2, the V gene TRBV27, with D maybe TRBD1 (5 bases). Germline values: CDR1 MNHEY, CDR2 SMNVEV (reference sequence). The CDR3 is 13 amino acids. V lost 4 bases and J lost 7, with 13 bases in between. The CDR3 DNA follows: TGTGCCAGCAGTTCGACAGCGTTCGGTGGCTACACCTTC. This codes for CASSSTAFGGYTF.

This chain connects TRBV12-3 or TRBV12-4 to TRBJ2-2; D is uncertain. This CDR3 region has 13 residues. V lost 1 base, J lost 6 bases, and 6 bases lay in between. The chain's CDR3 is CASSLGQSGELFF. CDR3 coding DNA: TGTGCCAGCAGTTTAGGGCAATCCGGGGAGCTGTTTTTT.

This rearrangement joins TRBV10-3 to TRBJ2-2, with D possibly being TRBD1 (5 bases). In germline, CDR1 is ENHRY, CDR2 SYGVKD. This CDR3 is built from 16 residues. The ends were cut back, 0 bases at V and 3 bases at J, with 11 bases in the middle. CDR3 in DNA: TGTGCCATCAGTGAGTCTGGCAGGGAAGACACCGGGGAGCTGTTTTTT. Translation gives CAISESGREDTGELFF.

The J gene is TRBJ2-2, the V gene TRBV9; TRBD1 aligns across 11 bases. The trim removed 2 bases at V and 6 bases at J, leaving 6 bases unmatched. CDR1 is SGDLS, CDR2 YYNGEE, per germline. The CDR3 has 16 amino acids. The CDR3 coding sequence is TGTGCCAGCAGCGTGGGTGGACAGGGGGCCCCCGGGGAGCTGTTTTTT. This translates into CASSVGGQGAPGELFF.

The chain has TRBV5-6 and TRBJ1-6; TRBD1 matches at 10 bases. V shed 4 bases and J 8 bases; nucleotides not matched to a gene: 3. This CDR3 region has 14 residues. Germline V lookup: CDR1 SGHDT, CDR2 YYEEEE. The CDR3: CASSPGTGDSPLHF. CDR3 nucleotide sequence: TGTGCCAGCAGCCCCGGGACAGGGGATTCACCCCTCCACTTT.

CDR3 residues: CASSSTGNTIYF. The CDR3 DNA is TGTGCCAGCAGCTCGACAGGAAACACCATATATTTT. The V gene is TRBV5-8, the J gene TRBJ1-3, with unresolved D. This CDR3 is built from 12 residues. Looked up from germline, CDR1 is SGHTS and CDR2 is YDEGEE. V lost 3 bases and J 4 bases, leaving 5 bases between the germline ends.

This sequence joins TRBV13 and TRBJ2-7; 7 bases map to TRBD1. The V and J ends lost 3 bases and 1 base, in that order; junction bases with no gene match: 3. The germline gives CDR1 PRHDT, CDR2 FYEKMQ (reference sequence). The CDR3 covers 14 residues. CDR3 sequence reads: CASSFDRVSYEQYF. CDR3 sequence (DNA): TGTGCCAGCAGCTTCGACAGGGTGTCCTACGAGCAGTACTTC.

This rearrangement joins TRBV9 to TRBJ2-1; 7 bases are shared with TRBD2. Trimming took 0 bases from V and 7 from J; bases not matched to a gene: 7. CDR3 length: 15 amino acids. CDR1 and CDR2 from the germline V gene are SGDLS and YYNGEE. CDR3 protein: CASSVGGTTTNEQFF. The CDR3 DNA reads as TGTGCCAGCAGCGTAGGGGGGACTACGACTAATGAGCAGTTCTTC.

For the CDR3, the DNA is TGTGCCAGCTCACTGACAGGGGTGGGAGAAAAACTGTTTTTT. Translation: CASSLTGVGEKLFF. The rearrangement joins TRBV18 to TRBJ1-4; 8 nucleotides agree with TRBD1. Germline CDR1 is KGHSH and CDR2 is LQKENI. Germline trimming cut 4 bases from V and 8 bases from J; bases unmatched to any gene: 6. This CDR3 region has 14 residues.